This is a list of T cell receptor beta chains from one sample in a study of T-cell reconstitution after alpha-beta-depleted transplantation in children. A single record per CDR3 protein comes from TCRdb applying MiXCR to the PCR reads. The sample records around 500,000 distinct CDR3 sequences, 23% being singletons. Sequenced here: PBMCs, mostly from graft donor cells, sampled 360 days after TCRalphabeta/CD19-depleted stem cell transplant. These receptors were obtained from a boy younger than two who had a stem cell transplant for acute myeloid leukemia, so the T cells may come from the graft donor. Each CDR3 is given with its conserved first and last residue. The D gene is left open where the match is weak. Clone size is given for some rows only: seen once, a few or many times, or a class if the clone is expanded.

>many|.|TRBJ2-3|14|TRBV4-3
CASSQDHRQDTQYF
TGCGCCAGCAGCCAAGATCATCGACAGGATACGCAGTATTTT
>many|TRBD2|TRBJ2-1|17|TRBV20-1
CSAYPGLAKSSYNEQFF
TGCAGTGCTTATCCGGGACTAGCTAAGAGCTCCTACAATGAGCAGTTCTTC
>many|.|TRBJ1-1|13|TRBV12-3/TRBV12-4
CASSLTESTEAFF
TGTGCCAGCAGTTTGACAGAGAGCACTGAAGCTTTCTTT
>many|.|TRBJ2-5|14|TRBV25-1
CASSGLDGQETQYF
TGTGCCAGCAGTGGACTAGATGGTCAAGAGACCCAGTACTTC
>.|.|TRBJ2-3|15|TRBV25-1
CASSESAGVTDTQYF
TGTGCCAGCAGTGAATCTGCAGGGGTCACAGATACGCAGTATTTT
>few|.|TRBJ1-2|15|TRBV20-1
CSPGHEGSTSYGYTF
TGCAGTCCAGGCCACGAGGGCAGCACATCGTATGGCTACACCTTC
>few|.|TRBJ2-3|16|TRBV20-1
CSARDSPNRLVDTQYF
TGCAGTGCTAGAGATTCTCCCAATCGACTAGTTGATACGCAGTATTTT
>.|TRBD2|TRBJ2-2|14|TRBV19
CASRSGENTGELFF
TGTGCCAGTAGGAGCGGGGAGAACACCGGGGAGCTGTTTTTT
>.|.|TRBJ2-3|11|TRBV29-1
CSVAGLGGRYF
TGCAGCGTCGCGGGACTCGGGGGTCGGTATTTT
>.|.|TRBJ2-1|13|TRBV7-6
CASSPREYNEQFF
TGTGCCAGCAGCCCCAGGGAGTACAATGAGCAGTTCTTC
>.|TRBD1|TRBJ1-1|13|TRBV10-3
CATTTGEDTEAFF
TGTGCCACTACTACAGGGGAGGACACTGAAGCTTTCTTT
>.|.|TRBJ2-3|15|TRBV4-1
CASSQDPFSTDTQYF
TGCGCCAGCAGCCAAGACCCCTTCAGCACAGATACGCAGTATTTT
>many|.|TRBJ2-7|14|TRBV5-1
CASSPGYGVHEQYF
TGCGCCAGCAGCCCTGGCTACGGAGTTCACGAGCAGTACTTC
>many|TRBD1|TRBJ1-1|13|TRBV29-1
CSVGRGPNTEAFF
TGCAGCGTTGGGAGGGGGCCGAACACTGAAGCTTTCTTT
>few|.|TRBJ2-1|15|TRBV2
CASSERGVSYNEQFF
TGTGCCAGCAGTGAGAGGGGGGTCTCCTACAATGAGCAGTTCTTC
>.|.|TRBJ1-2|16|TRBV27
CASSFLGDGLNYGYTF
TGTGCCAGCAGTTTTTTAGGGGACGGGCTTAACTATGGCTACACCTTC